These T cell receptor beta chains were read from a single sample in a study of blood T cells in healthy people across ages. TCRdb analysed the 5' RACE reads with MiXCR anew, one entry per CDR3 protein. The table shows about 1.6 million distinct CDR3 sequences, with around 36% occurring only once. What was sequenced was blood. These receptors originate from a woman in her 30s in good health. CDR3s leave out the opening cysteine and the closing phenylalanine or tryptophan. Each record gives: J gene, clone size, V gene, CDR3 protein. Only part of the rows carry a size: once, few, many, or a class if the clone is expanded.

TRBJ2-7 . TRBV7-9 AGSPRTPTSGDGYEQY
TRBJ2-3 . TRBV20-1 SAGTSGRVDTQY
TRBJ2-7 many TRBV29-1 SAFSGSSYEQY
TRBJ2-7 . TRBV13 ASSPNRRDREYEQY
TRBJ2-5 many TRBV7-8 ASSLERPQETQY
TRBJ2-1 . TRBV12-3/TRBV12-4 ASSTGQGGNNEQF
TRBJ1-1 . TRBV20-1 SAGQTGSGPEAF
TRBJ1-2 . TRBV20-1 SAISTALNYGYT
TRBJ2-7 few TRBV20-1 SAKIAGKHGEQY
TRBJ2-1 . TRBV20-1 SAADGQGPYNEQF
TRBJ2-6 . TRBV5-1 ASSLGARGANVLT
TRBJ1-5 . TRBV6-5 ASRPGTSQPQH
TRBJ2-3 . TRBV3-1 AGSPQQGGPDTQY